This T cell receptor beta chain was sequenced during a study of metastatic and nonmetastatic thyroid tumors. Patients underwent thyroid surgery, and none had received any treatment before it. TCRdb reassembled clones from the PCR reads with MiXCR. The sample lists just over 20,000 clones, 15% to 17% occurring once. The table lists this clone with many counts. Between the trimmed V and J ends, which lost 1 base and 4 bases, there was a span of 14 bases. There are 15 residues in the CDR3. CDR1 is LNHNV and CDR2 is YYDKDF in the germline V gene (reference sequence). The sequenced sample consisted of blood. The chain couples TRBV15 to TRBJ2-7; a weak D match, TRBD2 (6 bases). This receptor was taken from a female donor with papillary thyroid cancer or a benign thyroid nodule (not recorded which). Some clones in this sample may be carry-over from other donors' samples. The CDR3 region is CATSRGTGGTYEQYF. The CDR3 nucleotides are TGTGCCACCAGCAGAGGCACTGGCGGGACGTACGAGCAGTACTTC.